This is a list of T cell receptor beta chains from one sample in a study of regulatory T cells in long-lasting Graves disease. Using its own MiXCR run on the multiplex PCR reads, TCRdb lists one record per CDR3 protein. This sample has about 380,000 distinct CDR3 sequences; 15% to 17% occur once, and the top ten carry 22%. This sample comprised peripheral blood mononuclear cells (PBMCs), obtained at new diagnosis, from a patient treated with antithyroid drugs. These receptor sequences come from a female donor with Graves disease. The CDR3 runs from the conserved cysteine through the conserved F or W. Each record gives: V gene, CDR3 protein.

V gene: TRBV13; CDR3 protein: CASSGTGSWGSYEQYF
V gene: TRBV5-1; CDR3 protein: CASSLGPSGSQETQYF
V gene: TRBV7-2; CDR3 protein: CASSYGLAGGTTDTQYF
V gene: TRBV6-2/TRBV6-3; CDR3 protein: CASSYSRSILDGGSAQLGETQYF
V gene: TRBV6-1; CDR3 protein: CASSESQVDYGYTF
V gene: TRBV10-1; CDR3 protein: CASSGGLEDNEQFF
V gene: TRBV2; CDR3 protein: CASLISGTGEKLFF
V gene: TRBV12-5; CDR3 protein: CASGLGGGGSYGYTF
V gene: TRBV5-6; CDR3 protein: CASSPEVKGDTGELFF
V gene: TRBV12-3/TRBV12-4; CDR3 protein: CASSSQGTDGVEQYF
V gene: TRBV5-5; CDR3 protein: CASSLLEGTGEQYF
V gene: TRBV6-1; CDR3 protein: CASSDWAGGGYTF
V gene: TRBV6-1; CDR3 protein: CATRGYGYTF
V gene: TRBV2; CDR3 protein: CASLQQTGMDGELFF
V gene: TRBV6-1; CDR3 protein: CASRDPGQGPNTGELFF
V gene: TRBV7-2; CDR3 protein: CASSNRGGGGQPQHF
V gene: TRBV9; CDR3 protein: CASSVGSGTSVIYEQYF
V gene: TRBV12-3/TRBV12-4; CDR3 protein: CASSLYGGRKAQYF
V gene: TRBV29-1; CDR3 protein: CSANPGLAGGNTQYF
V gene: TRBV20-1; CDR3 protein: CSANRTPGNTIYF
V gene: TRBV9; CDR3 protein: CASSVQEKEAGNTIYF
V gene: TRBV28; CDR3 protein: CASSLRGVTSGTPNTGELFF
V gene: TRBV7-2; CDR3 protein: CASSSSSGTWEQYF
V gene: TRBV7-9; CDR3 protein: CASSGSGLTYEQYF
V gene: TRBV7-8; CDR3 protein: CASSSQQGGAGELFF
V gene: TRBV7-2; CDR3 protein: CASSETVLGYEQYF
V gene: TRBV20-1; CDR3 protein: CSVGGGRGGNQPQHF
V gene: TRBV7-9; CDR3 protein: CASSSTSGGITDTQYF
V gene: TRBV6-5; CDR3 protein: CASSYRDRGGGNTIYF
V gene: TRBV27; CDR3 protein: CASSLSWDSSYEQYF
V gene: TRBV5-1; CDR3 protein: CASSSRPRDSTDTQYF
V gene: TRBV5-4; CDR3 protein: CASSSATGVSYNEQFF
V gene: TRBV11-2; CDR3 protein: CASSQPGIPSSYEQYF
V gene: TRBV6-7; CDR3 protein: CASPLGEAKNIQYF
V gene: TRBV4-1; CDR3 protein: CASSQVSLNTEAFF
V gene: TRBV4-1; CDR3 protein: CASSQVLAQSTDTQYF
V gene: TRBV11-2; CDR3 protein: CASSSGQGLRTSTDTQYF
V gene: TRBV3-1; CDR3 protein: CASRPRGTGNTEAFF
V gene: TRBV6-1; CDR3 protein: CASRDGNYSYTF
V gene: TRBV11-1; CDR3 protein: CASSPRESVEDTEAFF
V gene: TRBV10-2; CDR3 protein: CASSEGLAGVEQFF
V gene: TRBV11-2; CDR3 protein: CASSLAQKTGTRTYEQYF
V gene: TRBV6-2/TRBV6-3; CDR3 protein: CASSYGRTGGFYEQYF
V gene: TRBV9; CDR3 protein: CASSVGRGDYGYTF
V gene: TRBV9; CDR3 protein: CASSPGTDYSNQPQHF
V gene: TRBV4-2; CDR3 protein: CASSQVSVLVEAFF